This T cell receptor beta chain was recorded in a study of read filtering for tumor transcriptome and immune sequencing. Study overall: DNase treatment preceded whole-transcriptome library preparation.

Bone marrow was sampled from every patient at the time of active disease. This clonotype was counted many times. The antigen is unknown. The CDR3 is 14 amino acids. Germline CDR1 SGHTA, CDR2 FQGNSA. V was cut by 5 bases and J by 1 base, with 11 bases left in between. Study-wide points: About 82% of IR-seq clonotypes had a single read, yet these held 3% to 4% of reads.

This library used roughly 430 ng RNA and molecular barcoded adaptors spanning alpha/delta and beta/gamma chains. MiXCR was run by TCRdb on the reads, yielding one entry per CDR3 protein. The sample consists of roughly 130,000 distinct CDR3 sequences, roughly 13% of them appearing once. The TCR sequence derives from a donor at least 40 years old with multiple myeloma. The specimen was a population of CD138-negative cells sorted from bone marrow. This sequence joins TRBV7-2 and TRBJ1-1; D is possibly TRBD1 (5 bases). This CDR3 reads CASSPGLTNTEAFF. The CDR3 DNA reads as TGTGCCAGCAGCCCGGGACTTACGAACACTGAAGCTTTCTTT.